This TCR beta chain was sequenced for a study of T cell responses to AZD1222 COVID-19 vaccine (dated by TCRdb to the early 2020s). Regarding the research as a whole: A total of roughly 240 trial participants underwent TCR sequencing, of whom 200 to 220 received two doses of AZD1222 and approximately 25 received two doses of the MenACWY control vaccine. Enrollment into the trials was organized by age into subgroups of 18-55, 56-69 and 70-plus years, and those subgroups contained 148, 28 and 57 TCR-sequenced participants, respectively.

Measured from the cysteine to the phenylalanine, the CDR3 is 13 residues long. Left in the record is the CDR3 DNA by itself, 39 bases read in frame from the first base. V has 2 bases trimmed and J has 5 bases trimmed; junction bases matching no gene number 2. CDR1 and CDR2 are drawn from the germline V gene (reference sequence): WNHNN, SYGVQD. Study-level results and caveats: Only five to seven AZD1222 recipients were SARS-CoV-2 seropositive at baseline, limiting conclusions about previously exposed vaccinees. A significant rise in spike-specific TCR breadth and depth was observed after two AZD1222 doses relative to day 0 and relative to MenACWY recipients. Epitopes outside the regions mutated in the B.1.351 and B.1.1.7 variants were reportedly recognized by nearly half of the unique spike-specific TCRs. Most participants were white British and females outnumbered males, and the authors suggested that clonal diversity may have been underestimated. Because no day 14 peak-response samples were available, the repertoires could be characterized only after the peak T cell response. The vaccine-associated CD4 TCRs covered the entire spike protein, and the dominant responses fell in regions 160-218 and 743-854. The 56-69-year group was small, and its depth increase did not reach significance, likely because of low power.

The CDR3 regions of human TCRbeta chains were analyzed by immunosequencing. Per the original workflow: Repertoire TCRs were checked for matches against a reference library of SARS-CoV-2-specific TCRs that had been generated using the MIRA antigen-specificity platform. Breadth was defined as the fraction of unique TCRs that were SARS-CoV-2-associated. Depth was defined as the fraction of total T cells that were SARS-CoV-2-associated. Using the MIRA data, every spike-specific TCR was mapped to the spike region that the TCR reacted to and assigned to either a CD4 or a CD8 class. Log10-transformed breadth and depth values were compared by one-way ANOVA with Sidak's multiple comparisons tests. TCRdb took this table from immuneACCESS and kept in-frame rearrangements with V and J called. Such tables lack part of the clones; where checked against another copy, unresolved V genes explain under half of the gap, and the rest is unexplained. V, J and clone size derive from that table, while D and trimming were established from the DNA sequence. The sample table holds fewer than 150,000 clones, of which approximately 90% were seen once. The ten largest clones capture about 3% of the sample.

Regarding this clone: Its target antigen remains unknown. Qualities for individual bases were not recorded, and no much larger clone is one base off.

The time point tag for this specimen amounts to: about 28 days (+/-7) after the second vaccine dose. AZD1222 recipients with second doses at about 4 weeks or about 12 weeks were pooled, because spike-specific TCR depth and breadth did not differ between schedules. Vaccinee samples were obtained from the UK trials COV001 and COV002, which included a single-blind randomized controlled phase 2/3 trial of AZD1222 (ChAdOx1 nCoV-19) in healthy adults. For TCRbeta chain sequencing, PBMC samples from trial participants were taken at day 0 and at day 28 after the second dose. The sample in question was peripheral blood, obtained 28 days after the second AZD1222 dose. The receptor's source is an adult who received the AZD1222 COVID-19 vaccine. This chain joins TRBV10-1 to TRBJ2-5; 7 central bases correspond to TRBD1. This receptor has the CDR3 CASSEVRGETQYF. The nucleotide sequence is TGCGCCAGCAGTGAGGTCAGGGGGGAGACCCAGTACTTC.